Shown below are 20 T cell receptor beta chains from a single sample sequenced in a study of tumor and adjacent non-tumor tissue in lung cancer. A modified ARM-PCR protocol with three rounds of nested PCR amplified TCRbeta. From the multiplex PCR reads, TCRdb called clonotypes with MiXCR, one entry per CDR3 protein. The sample yields more than 85,000 distinct CDR3 sequences, 84% seen once. This sample's RNA came from whole unsorted tissue. The material sequenced was lung tumor tissue. The receptors originated from a man between 65 and 80 years old with non-small cell lung cancer.

In regard to this clonotype: One end of the junction fails to match germline, which may point to a read error. J is TRBJ2-1 and V is TRBV11-3; 10 bases map to TRBD1. The CDR3 has 16 residues. The V gene's germline CDR1 is SGHNT and CDR2 YENEEA. CDR3 DNA: TGTGACAGCAGCTTGGATCCCACGGGGGACAGGGGTGAGCAGTTCTTC. Translated, it gives CDSSLDPTGDRGEQFF.

This clonotype occurred many times. The chain combines TRBV6-5 with TRBJ1-1; 9 bases are a match to TRBD1. The V segment lost 0 bases and the J segment 1 base; nucleotides outside the gene matches: 12. The CDR3 loop spans 19 amino acids. Germline CDR1 MNHEY, CDR2 SVGAGI. The CDR3 spells CASSYSSDRGALENTEAFF. The CDR3 DNA reads as TGTGCCAGCAGTTACTCGTCGGACAGGGGTGCCTTGGAGAACACTGAAGCTTTCTTT.

The chain joins TRBV12-3 or TRBV12-4 to TRBJ1-1, with D perhaps matching TRBD1 (6 bases). The CDR3 is 16 amino acids. V was trimmed by 6 bases and J by 6 bases, leaving 23 bases between them. Written as DNA, the CDR3 is TGTGCCAGCAGAAACAGTGTTACAGGGTTGGTTGCTGAAGCTTTCTTT. Translated, it gives CASRNSVTGLVAEAFF.

The chain employs TRBV6-5 and TRBJ1-5; the D gene is possibly TRBD1 (5 bases). This CDR3 region has 14 residues. V dropped 6 bases and J dropped 13 bases, with 22 bases sitting between them. The germline gives CDR1 MNHEY, CDR2 SVGAGI. The CDR3 sequence: CASRGAEGFSPQHF. For the CDR3, the DNA is TGTGCCAGCAGGGGAGCAGAGGGGTTCTCGCCTCAGCATTTT.

Worth noting for this clonotype: Germline is not matched at one junction end, which may reflect a read error. This chain uses TRBV6-5 with TRBJ2-3, with D possibly matching TRBD1 (5 bases). The CDR3 has 15 residues. Germline CDR1 is MNHEY and CDR2 is SVGAGI. Here the CDR3 DNA reads TGTGCCAGCAGTCACCCGGACAAGGGAACAGATACACAGTATTTT. It is translated as CASSHPDKGTDTQYF.

This clonotype has just a few counts. One end of the junction does not line up with germline, which may come from a read error. The chain is built from TRBV11-2 and TRBJ2-2; TRBD1 matches at 7 bases. This CDR3 is 16 amino acids long. The germline V gene has CDR1 SGHAT and CDR2 FQNNGV. The CDR3 loop reads CASSLMGTGVAGELLF. CDR3 nucleotide sequence: TGTGCCAGCAGCTTGATGGGCACAGGGGTTGCCGGGGAGCTGTTGTTT.

The CDR3 is CSSHSGANVLTF. In DNA, the CDR3 is TGCAGTTCCCACTCTGGGGCCAACGTCCTGACTTTC. V gene TRBV29-1 combines with J gene TRBJ2-6, with D hard to call. Germline loops: CDR1 SQVTM, CDR2 ANQGSEA. This CDR3 is built from 12 residues.

On this clonotype itself: The junction departs from the called germline gene at one end, perhaps through a read error. The V gene is TRBV4-1, the J gene TRBJ1-5, with D uncertain. Gene TRBJ2-3 matches the end of the DNA better, so the J call may be wrong. The germline V gene has CDR1 MGHRA and CDR2 YSYEKL. The CDR3 is 13 residues long. The CDR3 DNA sequence: TGTGCCAGCAGGCAAGCGATCAATCAGCCCCAGTATTTT. Translation: CASRQAINQPQYF.

CDR3 protein: CASRPSGRVNTGELFF. CDR3 DNA sequence: TGTGCCAGCAGACCTAGCGGGAGGGTGAACACCGGGGAGCTGTTTTTT. The chain carries TRBV11-3 and TRBJ2-2, with 12 bases lining up with TRBD2. The germline gives CDR1 SGHNT, CDR2 YENEEA. This CDR3 spans 16 amino acids. Unmatched junction bases numbered 3, after V lost 6 bases and J lost 1 base.

This clonotype has a single count. This may arise from a read error, as a much more abundant clone is one base away. V gene TRBV28 combines with J gene TRBJ2-7; 8 bases match TRBD2. Looked up from germline, CDR1 is MDHEN and CDR2 is SYDVKM. Trimming took 6 bases from V and 2 from J; bases not matched to a gene: 3. The CDR3 has 13 residues. CDR3 amino acids: CASRGGGPYEQYF. The CDR3, as DNA: TGTGCCAGCAGAGGCGGGGGGCCCTACGAGCAGTACTTC.

On this clonotype itself: At one boundary the junction diverges from the germline segment, which might be a read error. This sequence joins TRBV6-2 or TRBV6-3 and TRBJ2-1; D is unclear. This CDR3 comprises 12 residues. CDR1 and CDR2 from the germline V gene are MNHEY and SVGEGT. This CDR3 is CTSSYQYDEQFF. In DNA form, the CDR3 reads TGTACCAGCAGTTACCAGTACGATGAGCAGTTCTTC.

In regard to this clonotype: This may be a read error, as it is one base from a much larger clone. The CDR3 carries no conserved terminal phenylalanine or tryptophan, so it likely arises from a read error. The chain combines TRBV5-1 with TRBJ2-5, with TRBD2 matching 7 bases. This CDR3 comprises 14 residues. Trimming took 4 bases from V and 2 from J; bases not matched to a gene: 5. Germline V lookup: CDR1 SGHRS, CDR2 YFSETQ. The CDR3 bases are TGCGCCAGCAGCCGCCATAGCGGGCAAGAGACCCAGTACATC. Translated: CASSRHSGQETQYI.

Concerning this clonotype: One end of the junction fails to match germline, which may point to a read error. The rearrangement uses TRBV7-9 and TRBJ1-6, with D hard to call. The germline CDR1 and CDR2 sequences are SEHNR and FQNEAQ (reference sequence). The length of the CDR3 is 11 residues. The CDR3 DNA reads TGTGCCAGCAGCTTAAATTCACCCCTCCGCTTT. This gives the protein CASSLNSPLRF.

Comment on this clonotype: One junction end does not reproduce the germline sequence, and a read error may be involved. The chain joins TRBV10-3 to TRBJ2-5; TRBD1 is a possible D gene (5 bases). The CDR3 is made up of 16 amino acids. The germline V gene has CDR1 ENHRY and CDR2 SYGVKD. CDR3 nucleotides: TGTGCCATCAGGATCGAGCCGGGCCCTTTGTCAGGGTCCCAATACTTC. Its protein product is CAIRIEPGPLSGSQYF.

The rearrangement uses TRBV6-6 and TRBJ1-1; D is possibly TRBD1 (6 bases). CDR1 is MNHNY and CDR2 is SVGAGI in the germline V gene (reference sequence). The CDR3 contains 16 residues. Trimming removed 0 bases at V and 3 bases at J, with 14 bases between. The CDR3 reads CASSYSPGHVDTEAFF. CDR3 DNA: TGTGCCAGCAGTTACTCACCGGGACATGTAGACACTGAAGCTTTCTTT.

The chain uses TRBV5-5 and TRBJ1-1; D ambiguous. Per germline, CDR1 SGHKS and CDR2 YYEKEE (reference sequence). With 4 bases removed from V and 3 bases from J, the gap between germline ends came to 13 bases. There are 14 residues in the CDR3. As DNA, the CDR3 is TGTGCCAGCAGCGTGGACTCCCAGCACACTGAAGCTTTCTTT. Residues: CASSVDSQHTEAFF. Looking up the rest from reference TRBV5-5 and TRBJ1-1 gives the full variable domain: DAGVTQSPTHLIKTRGQQVTLRCSPISGHKSVSWYQQVLGQGPQFIFQYYEKEERGRGNFPDRFSARQFPNYSSELNVNALLLGDSALYLCASSVDSQHTEAFFGQGTRLTVV.

This clonotype came up once. The junction shows a germline mismatch at one end, possibly a read error. This chain joins TRBV4-2 and TRBJ2-5; 9 nucleotides match TRBD2. This CDR3 is 18 amino acids long. Germline V gene sequence: CDR1 LGHNA, CDR2 YNFKEQ. CDR3 amino acids: CASCQELAGGRAQETQYF. CDR3 DNA sequence: TGTGCCAGCTGCCAAGAACTAGCGGGTGGGAGGGCCCAAGAGACCCAGTACTTC.

In regard to this clonotype: At one boundary the junction diverges from the germline segment, which might be a read error. The chain uses TRBV13 and TRBJ2-7, with D perhaps being TRBD1 or TRBD2 (5 bases each). Germline V gene sequence: CDR1 PRHDT, CDR2 FYEKMQ (reference sequence). The CDR3 has 13 residues. The CDR3 DNA follows: TGTGCAAGCAGCTCAACCACGTGGGACGAGCAGTGCTTC. Its translation: CASSSTTWDEQCF.

A remark on this clonotype: The CDR3 does not close with the conserved phenylalanine or tryptophan, likely indicating a read error. The limits of the CDR3 on the DNA are not certain, so only TCRdb's listed CDR3 is given. This chain uses TRBV13 with TRBJ2-7. Germline values: CDR1 PRHDT, CDR2 FYEKMQ (reference sequence). A total of 13 residues make up the CDR3, ends included. CDR3 amino acids: CVSSSTTGNEQNL.

Details on this clonotype: A much more abundant neighbour one base away suggests this may be a read error. V and J are TRBV7-2 and TRBJ2-3; TRBD2 might be the D (5 bases). CDR1 is SGHTA and CDR2 is FQGNSA in the germline V gene. This CDR3 region has 12 residues. Between the trimmed V and J ends, which lost 4 bases and 9 bases, there was a span of 11 bases. CDR3 in DNA: TGTGCCAGCAGCTCTAGCTGGAAGACGCAGTATTTT. Translated, it gives CASSSSWKTQYF.